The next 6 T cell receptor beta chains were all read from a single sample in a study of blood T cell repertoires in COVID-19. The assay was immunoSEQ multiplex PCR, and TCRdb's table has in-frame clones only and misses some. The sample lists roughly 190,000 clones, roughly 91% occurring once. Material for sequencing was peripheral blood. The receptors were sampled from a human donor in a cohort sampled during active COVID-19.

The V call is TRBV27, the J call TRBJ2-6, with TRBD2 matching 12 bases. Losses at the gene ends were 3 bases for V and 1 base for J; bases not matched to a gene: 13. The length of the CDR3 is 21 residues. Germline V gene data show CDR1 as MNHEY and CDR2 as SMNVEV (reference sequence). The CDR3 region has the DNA TGTGCCAGCAGTTTTAGACTAGCGGGAGTTAGTAAGGTTTCTGGGGCCAACGTCCTGACTTTC. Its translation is CASSFRLAGVSKVSGANVLTF.

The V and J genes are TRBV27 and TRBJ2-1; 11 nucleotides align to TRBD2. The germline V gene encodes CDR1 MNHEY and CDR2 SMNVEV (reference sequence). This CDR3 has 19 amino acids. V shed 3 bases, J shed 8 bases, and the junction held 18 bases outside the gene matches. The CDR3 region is CASSFSPLVAGGFGDEQFF. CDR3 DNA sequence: TGTGCCAGCAGTTTTTCCCCTTTGGTAGCGGGAGGGTTTGGCGATGAGCAGTTCTTC.

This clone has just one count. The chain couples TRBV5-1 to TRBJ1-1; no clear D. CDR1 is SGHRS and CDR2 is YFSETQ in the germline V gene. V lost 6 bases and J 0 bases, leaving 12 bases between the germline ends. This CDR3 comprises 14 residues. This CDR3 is CASKDNALNTEAFF. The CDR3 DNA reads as TGCGCCAGCAAAGACAATGCCCTGAACACTGAAGCTTTCTTT.

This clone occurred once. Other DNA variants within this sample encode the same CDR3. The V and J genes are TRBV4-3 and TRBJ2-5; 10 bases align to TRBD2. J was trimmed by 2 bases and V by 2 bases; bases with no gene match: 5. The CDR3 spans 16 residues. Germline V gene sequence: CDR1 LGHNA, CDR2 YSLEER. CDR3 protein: CASSQSGLADQETQYF. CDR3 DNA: TGCGCCAGCAGCCAATCCGGACTAGCGGATCAAGAGACCCAGTACTTC.

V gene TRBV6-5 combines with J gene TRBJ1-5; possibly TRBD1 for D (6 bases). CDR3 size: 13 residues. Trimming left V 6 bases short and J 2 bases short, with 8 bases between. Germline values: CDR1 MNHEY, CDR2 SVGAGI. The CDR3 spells CASRNRGNQPQHF. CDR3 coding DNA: TGTGCCAGCAGAAACAGGGGCAATCAGCCCCAGCATTTT.

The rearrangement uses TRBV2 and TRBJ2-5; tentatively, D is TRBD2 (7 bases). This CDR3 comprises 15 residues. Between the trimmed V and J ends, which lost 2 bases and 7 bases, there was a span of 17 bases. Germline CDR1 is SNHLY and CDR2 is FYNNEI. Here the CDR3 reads CASSETGGGAGTQYF. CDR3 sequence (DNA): TGTGCCAGCAGTGAAACAGGCGGGGGCGCAGGGACCCAGTACTTC.